These 27 T cell receptor beta chains originate from one sample sequenced in a study of beta chain features in type 1 diabetes. The antigens of these receptors remain unknown. Expressed TCRB transcripts were sequenced because the entire RNA isolate underwent reverse transcription. Assay used: immunoSEQ multiplex PCR; TCRdb lists only in-frame clones, some missing. This table holds roughly 240,000 clones, around 25% found once. Study conclusions and caveats: Shorter TCRB CDR3s, moderately but significantly so, were found in Type 1 diabetes patients in all four CD4+ subsets.

Sequenced material: naive CD4+ T cells from blood. These receptors all stem from a woman aged 25 to 39 with type 1 diabetes.

The chain recombines TRBV7-2 with TRBJ2-5, with D tentatively TRBD2 (5 bases). Germline CDR1 is SGHTA and CDR2 is FQGNSA. The CDR3 sequence is 14 residues long. The V end lost 5 bases, the J end lost 4 bases, and 14 bases lay between the germline ends. CDR3: CASSPRRMGETQYF. In DNA form, the CDR3 reads TGTGCCAGCAGCCCTAGGAGGATGGGAGAGACCCAGTACTTC.

The genes are TRBV6-6 and TRBJ2-7; TRBD2 might be the D (6 bases). V lost 2 bases and J lost 6, with 11 bases in between. CDR3 length equals 13 residues. Germline lookup yields CDR1 MNHNY and CDR2 SVGAGI (reference sequence). The CDR3 protein is CASSYAGGVEQYF. In nucleotides, the CDR3 is TGTGCCAGCAGTTACGCTGGCGGGGTCGAGCAGTACTTC.

There are a few counts of this clone. The J gene is TRBJ1-1, the V gene TRBV4-2; no reliable D call. Germline CDR1 LGHNA, CDR2 YNFKEQ. The V end was cut by 4 bases, the J end by 8 bases, with 14 bases between. This CDR3 is built from 13 residues. As DNA, the CDR3 is TGTGCCAGCAGCCCTCCCCAGGTCCGAGAAGCTTTCTTT. It specifies CASSPPQVREAFF.

This chain joins TRBV30 and TRBJ2-3; TRBD2 aligns across 12 bases. The CDR3 is made up of 14 amino acids. The V segment lost 7 bases and the J segment 5 bases; nucleotides outside the gene matches: 7. Per germline, CDR1 GTSNPN and CDR2 SVGIG (reference sequence). The CDR3 reads CASSSSGRGDTQYF. The CDR3 bases are TGTGCCTCCTCTTCTAGCGGGAGGGGAGATACGCAGTATTTT.

This clone was seen a single time. The gene calls are TRBV4-1 and TRBJ2-5; 7 nucleotides line up with TRBD2. V gave up 5 bases and J gave up 4 bases; unmatched junction bases: 7. CDR1 is MGHRA and CDR2 is YSYEKL in the germline V gene. This CDR3 has 14 amino acids. CDR3 bases: TGCGCCAGCAGCGCCAGGAGCGGGACAGAGACCCAGTACTTC. This sequence encodes CASSARSGTETQYF.

J is TRBJ1-2 and V is TRBV28, with 7 bases that match TRBD1. In germline, CDR1 is MDHEN, CDR2 SYDVKM. The CDR3 length is 15 residues. V was clipped by 3 bases and J by 4 bases; unmatched bases: 8. The CDR3 nucleotides are TGTGCCAGCAGTTTGTCGAGGGGGCTTAGCTATGGCTACACCTTC. As protein: CASSLSRGLSYGYTF.

This clone has a handful of counts. CDR3: CSVEDRLAGRYEQYF. For the CDR3, the DNA is TGCAGCGTTGAAGATCGGCTAGCGGGACGGTACGAGCAGTACTTC. The genes are TRBV29-1 and TRBJ2-7, with TRBD2 matching over 9 bases. Trimming cost V 0 bases and J 4 bases; bases outside gene matches: 7. The CDR3 extends over 15 amino acids. Germline loops: CDR1 SQVTM, CDR2 ANQGSEA.

The chain employs TRBV29-1 and TRBJ1-2; 7 nucleotides match TRBD1. Trimming took 6 bases from V and 0 from J; bases not matched to a gene: 1. Germline V gene data show CDR1 as SQVTM and CDR2 as ANQGSEA. CDR3 length: 12 residues. This CDR3 reads CSVGTANYGYTF. In DNA form, the CDR3 reads TGCAGCGTCGGGACAGCTAACTATGGCTACACCTTC.

The rearrangement joins TRBV5-1 to TRBJ2-5; tentative D call: TRBD2 (5 bases). This CDR3 has 13 residues. Looked up from germline, CDR1 is SGHRS and CDR2 is YFSETQ. V lost 4 bases, J lost 2 bases, and 9 bases lay in between. CDR3 DNA sequence: TGCGCCAGCAGCGGGAGTCCACAAGAGACCCAGTACTTC. This translates into CASSGSPQETQYF.

The chain combines TRBV5-1 with TRBJ2-7; maybe TRBD1 (5 bases). The CDR3 extends over 16 amino acids. Germline assignment: CDR1 SGHRS and CDR2 YFSETQ. V shed 0 bases and J shed 4 bases, with 17 bases lying between them. CDR3 DNA sequence: TGCGCCAGCAGCTTGGCAGGGTCGATCCAACTATACGAGCAGTACTTC. It encodes CASSLAGSIQLYEQYF.

This clone occurred a few times. The chain links TRBV29-1 to TRBJ2-7; 7 bases line up with TRBD1. Looked up from germline, CDR1 is SQVTM and CDR2 is ANQGSEA. The V gene end was trimmed by 7 bases and the J gene end by 2 bases; junction bases not matched to a gene: 5. The CDR3 runs 12 residues. CDR3 bases: TGCAGCGCTTTGGGACAGACCTACGAGCAGTACTTC. Amino acid sequence: CSALGQTYEQYF.

In its sample, this clone was seen a few times. The genes are TRBV2 and TRBJ1-2; TRBD1 agrees at 7 bases. Germline V gene data show CDR1 as SNHLY and CDR2 as FYNNEI. Unmatched junction bases numbered 6, after V lost 6 bases and J lost 2 bases. This CDR3 region has 14 residues. The CDR3 DNA is TGTGCCAGCAGGACTGGACAGGCCAACTATGGCTACACCTTC. It translates to CASRTGQANYGYTF. The full variable domain, rest sourced from reference TRBV2 and TRBJ1-2, is EPEVTQTPSHQVTQMGQEVILRCVPISNHLYFYWYRQILGQKVEFLVSFYNNEISEKSEIFDDQFSVERPDGSNFTLKIRSTKLEDSAMYFCASRTGQANYGYTFGSGTRLTVV.

As regards this clone: The sample has other DNA sequences that encode this CDR3 too. This chain connects TRBV7-3 to TRBJ2-3; D not resolved. The length of the CDR3 is 13 residues. The V end was cut by 3 bases, the J end by 1 base, with 5 bases between. Germline assignment: CDR1 SGHTA and CDR2 FQGTGA. The DNA for the CDR3 is TGTGCCAGCAGCTTGGGCGGCACAGATACGCAGTATTTT. Protein: CASSLGGTDTQYF.

The chain recombines TRBV6-6 with TRBJ1-3; TRBD1 might be the D (5 bases). V shed 5 bases and J shed 4 bases, with 18 bases lying between them. Germline CDR1 is MNHNY and CDR2 is SVGAGI (reference sequence). CDR3 length: 16 residues. The CDR3 spells CASSPDRDQGGNTIYF. The CDR3 nucleotides are TGTGCCAGCAGTCCAGACAGAGATCAAGGGGGAAACACCATATATTTT.

The sample holds a few counts of this clone. This chain uses TRBV29-1 with TRBJ2-5, with TRBD2 matching 8 bases. The V gene's germline CDR1 is SQVTM and CDR2 ANQGSEA. The CDR3 covers 13 residues. Trimming at V came to 7 bases and at J to 2 bases, leaving 6 bases not matched to a gene. Here the CDR3 DNA reads TGCAGCGGGGCGACTAGCGCGCAAGAGACCCAGTACTTC. Protein product: CSGATSAQETQYF.

The table lists this clone with a few counts. The chain employs TRBV18 and TRBJ2-5; weak D call: TRBD1 (5 bases). V was cut by 5 bases and J by 0 bases, with 10 bases left in between. In germline, CDR1 is KGHSH, CDR2 LQKENI. The CDR3 has 14 residues. The CDR3 sequence: CASSKDTYQETQYF. CDR3 DNA sequence: TGTGCCAGCTCAAAGGACACGTACCAAGAGACCCAGTACTTC.

V is TRBV18 and J is TRBJ1-1, with D unclear. This CDR3 is built from 12 residues. Germline loops: CDR1 KGHSH, CDR2 LQKENI. The V gene lost 2 bases and the J gene lost 6 bases, with 7 bases spanning the gap. CDR3 residues: CASSPDESEAFF. The CDR3 DNA sequence: TGTGCCAGCTCACCAGATGAGTCTGAAGCTTTCTTT.

V and J are TRBV10-3 and TRBJ2-7, with 12 bases lining up with TRBD2. CDR1 is ENHRY and CDR2 is SYGVKD in the germline V gene. V was clipped by 6 bases and J by 4 bases; unmatched bases: 13. CDR3 size: 17 residues. CDR3 sequence reads: CAIRAETSGRLGYEQYF. CDR3 sequence (DNA): TGTGCCATCAGGGCTGAGACTAGCGGGAGACTTGGGTACGAGCAGTACTTC.

This chain joins TRBV28 and TRBJ2-5, with TRBD1 as a possible D gene (6 bases). Germline CDR1 MDHEN, CDR2 SYDVKM. The V end was cut by 8 bases, the J end by 0 bases, with 10 bases between. The CDR3 runs 13 residues. The CDR3 DNA follows: TGTGCCAGCCTGCAGGGGTACCAAGAGACCCAGTACTTC. It yields the protein CASLQGYQETQYF. The variable domain in full, completed from reference TRBV28 and TRBJ2-5, reads DVKVTQSSRYLVKRTGEKVFLECVQDMDHENMFWYRQDPGLGLRLIYFSYDVKMKEKGDIPEGYSVSREKKERFSLILESASTNQTSMYLCASLQGYQETQYFGPGTRLLVL.

The V call is TRBV15, the J call TRBJ1-4; D perhaps matches TRBD1 (6 bases). The CDR3 loop spans 13 amino acids. Trimming left V 9 bases short and J 4 bases short, with 12 bases between. In germline, CDR1 is LNHNV, CDR2 YYDKDF (reference sequence). This CDR3 reads CATTRGYNEKLFF. As DNA, the CDR3 is TGTGCCACGACCAGGGGTTATAATGAAAAACTGTTTTTT.

The chain uses TRBV6-6 and TRBJ1-2; 7 bases line up with TRBD1. V lost 6 bases to trimming and J lost 3 bases; unmatched junction nucleotides: 4. CDR3 size: 13 residues. The germline V gene encodes CDR1 MNHNY and CDR2 SVGAGI (reference sequence). The CDR3 loop is CASSRGQDYGYTF. In DNA, the CDR3 is TGTGCCAGCAGCCGAGGACAGGACTATGGCTACACCTTC.

V gene TRBV4-1 combines with J gene TRBJ2-7, with D possibly TRBD2 on 6 matching bases. The CDR3 spans 14 residues. V lost 7 bases and J lost 4, with 17 bases in between. Germline CDR1 and CDR2: MGHRA and YSYEKL. For the CDR3, the DNA is TGCGCCAGCAACCAGCGGGTATGGGAATACGAGCAGTACTTC. Its translation is CASNQRVWEYEQYF.

The sample holds a few counts of this clone. This rearrangement joins TRBV7-9 to TRBJ1-3; maybe TRBD1 (5 bases). This CDR3 contains 15 residues. Germline loops: CDR1 SEHNR, CDR2 FQNEAQ (reference sequence). V lost 5 bases to trimming and J lost 0 bases, with 11 bases between them. The CDR3 sequence: CASSLGTFSGNTIYF. Written as DNA, the CDR3 is TGTGCCAGCAGCCTCGGGACTTTCTCTGGAAACACCATATATTTT.

The sample holds a few counts of this clone. V is TRBV18 and J is TRBJ2-1; TRBD1 aligns across 7 bases. With V trimmed by 3 bases and J by 3 bases, 2 bases remained unmatched. CDR3 size: 14 residues. Germline CDR1 KGHSH, CDR2 LQKENI. The CDR3 DNA is TGTGCCAGCTCACCGGGACAGTACTACAATGAGCAGTTCTTC. It is translated as CASSPGQYYNEQFF.

This clone was picked up a small number of times. The chain links TRBV18 to TRBJ2-1; possible D gene TRBD2, 6 bases. The length of the CDR3 is 16 residues. Looked up from germline, CDR1 is KGHSH and CDR2 is LQKENI. Trimming left V 3 bases short and J 3 bases short, with 15 bases between. The chain's CDR3 is CASSPVGGGNYNEQFF. In nucleotides, the CDR3 is TGTGCCAGCTCACCTGTGGGAGGCGGGAACTACAATGAGCAGTTCTTC.

V usage is TRBV7-6 and J usage is TRBJ2-3; D possibly corresponds to TRBD1 (5 bases). With 6 bases removed from V and 8 bases from J, the gap between germline ends came to 21 bases. The CDR3 has 15 residues. Germline assignment: CDR1 SGHVS and CDR2 FNYEAQ. The CDR3 spells CASRQAGLGRGTQYF. CDR3 DNA sequence: TGTGCCAGCAGACAAGCAGGGCTAGGACGCGGTACGCAGTATTTT.

This clone was counted between two and nine times. J is TRBJ2-7 and V is TRBV6-5; the D gene is possibly TRBD2 (6 bases). The germline CDR1 and CDR2 sequences are MNHEY and SVGAGI. CDR3 length: 16 amino acids. V lost 4 bases and J lost 3, with 19 bases in between. As DNA, the CDR3 is TGTGCCAGCAGTTTTGCTGAACCGGGACTCTACTACGAGCAGTACTTC. Its translation is CASSFAEPGLYYEQYF.